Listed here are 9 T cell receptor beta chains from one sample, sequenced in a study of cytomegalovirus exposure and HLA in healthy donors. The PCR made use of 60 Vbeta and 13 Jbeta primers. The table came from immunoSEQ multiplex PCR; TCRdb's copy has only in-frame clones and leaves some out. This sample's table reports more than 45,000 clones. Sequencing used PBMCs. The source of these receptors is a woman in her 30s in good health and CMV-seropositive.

CDR3 in amino acids: CAWSDSSYEQYF. The CDR3 DNA reads as TGTGCCTGGAGTGATTCATCCTACGAGCAGTACTTC. The chain has TRBV30 and TRBJ2-7; D is unresolved. This CDR3 has 12 residues. V was cut by 1 base and J by 1 base, with 5 bases left in between. Germline values: CDR1 GTSNPN, CDR2 SVGIG (reference sequence).

Here the CDR3 reads CASSVGQGRQPQHF. Written as DNA, the CDR3 is TGTGCCAGCAGCGTAGGACAGGGACGACAGCCCCAGCATTTT. This sequence joins TRBV9 and TRBJ1-5, with 7 bases lining up with TRBD1. CDR1 and CDR2 (germline): SGDLS, YYNGEE. V lost 0 bases to trimming and J lost 7 bases; unmatched junction nucleotides: 4. The CDR3 length is 14 residues.

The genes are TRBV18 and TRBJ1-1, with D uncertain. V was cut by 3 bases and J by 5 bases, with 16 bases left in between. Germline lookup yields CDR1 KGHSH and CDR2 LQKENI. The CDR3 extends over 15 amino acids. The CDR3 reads CASSPLGLRETEAFF. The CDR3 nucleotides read TGTGCCAGCTCACCTTTGGGCCTGAGAGAGACTGAAGCTTTCTTT.

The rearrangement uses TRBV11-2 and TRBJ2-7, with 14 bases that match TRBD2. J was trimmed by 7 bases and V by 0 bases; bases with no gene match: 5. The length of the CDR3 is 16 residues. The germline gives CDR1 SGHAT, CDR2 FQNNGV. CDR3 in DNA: TGTGCCAGCAGCTTAGATCGACTAGCGGGAGGGCGGGAGCAGTACTTC. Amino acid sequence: CASSLDRLAGGREQYF.

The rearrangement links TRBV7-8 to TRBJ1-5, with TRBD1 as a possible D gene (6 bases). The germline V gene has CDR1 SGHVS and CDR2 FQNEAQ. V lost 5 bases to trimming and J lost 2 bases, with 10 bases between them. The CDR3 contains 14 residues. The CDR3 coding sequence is TGTGCCAGCAGCCCCAGGGGCGGCAATCAGCCCCAGCATTTT. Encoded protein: CASSPRGGNQPQHF.

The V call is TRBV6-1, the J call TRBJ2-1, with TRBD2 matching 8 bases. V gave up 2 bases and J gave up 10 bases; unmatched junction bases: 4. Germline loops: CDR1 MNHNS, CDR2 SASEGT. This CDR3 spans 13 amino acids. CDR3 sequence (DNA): TGTGCCAGCAGTGAATTCCGGGAGGGGGAGCAGTTCTTC. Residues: CASSEFREGEQFF.

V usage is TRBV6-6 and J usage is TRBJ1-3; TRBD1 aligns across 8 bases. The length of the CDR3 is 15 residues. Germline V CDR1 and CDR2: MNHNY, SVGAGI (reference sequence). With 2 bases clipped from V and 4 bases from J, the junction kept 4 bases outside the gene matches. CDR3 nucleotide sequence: TGTGCCAGCAGTTACACTGGACAGGGAGGAAACACCATATATTTT. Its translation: CASSYTGQGGNTIYF.

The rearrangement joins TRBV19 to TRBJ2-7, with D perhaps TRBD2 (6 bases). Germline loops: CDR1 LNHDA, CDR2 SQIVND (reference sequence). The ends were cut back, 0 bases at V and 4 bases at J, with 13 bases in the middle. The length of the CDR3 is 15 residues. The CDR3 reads CASSIEGGGRYEQYF. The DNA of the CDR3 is TGTGCCAGTAGTATAGAGGGAGGAGGGAGATACGAGCAGTACTTC.

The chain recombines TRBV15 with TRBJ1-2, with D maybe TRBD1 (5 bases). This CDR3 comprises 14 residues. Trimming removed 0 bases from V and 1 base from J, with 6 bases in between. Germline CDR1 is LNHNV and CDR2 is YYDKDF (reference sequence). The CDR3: CATSRDRDNYGYTF. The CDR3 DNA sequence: TGTGCCACCAGCAGAGACAGGGATAACTATGGCTACACCTTC.